This passage covers 14 T cell receptor beta chains from one sample sequenced in a study of regulatory T cells in long-lasting Graves disease. Time point meaning: newly diagnosed GD, antithyroid drugs for less than 3 months. RNA from PBMCs was the source of the TCR library. Sequencing libraries for TCR beta were prepared with iRepertoire HTBI primers and Arm-PCR of CDR3 regions. TCRdb analysed the multiplex PCR reads with MiXCR anew, one entry per CDR3 protein. The data hold 350,000 to 550,000 distinct CDR3 sequences, with 14% observed a single time. In addition, the sample was reused for a study of T cells in Graves' hyperthyroidism and ophthalmopathy.

Material: peripheral blood mononuclear cells (PBMCs), obtained at new diagnosis, from a patient treated with antithyroid drugs. All receptors come from a woman between 45 and 65 years old with Graves disease.

In the case of this clonotype: A single base is all that separates this from a far larger clone, so a read error is likely. The rearrangement links TRBV7-3 to TRBJ2-1, with 7 bases aligning to TRBD2. The closer fit of TRBJ2-5 to the DNA end suggests the J call may be wrong. In germline, CDR1 is SGHTA, CDR2 FQGTGA. CDR3 size: 15 residues. DNA for the CDR3: TGTGCCAACAGCTTAGATCAGGCTAGCGGTGAGACCCAGTACTTC. Translated: CANSLDQASGETQYF.

This clonotype was counted ten times or more. V and J are TRBV6-1 and TRBJ2-3; TRBD1 matches at 7 bases. J was trimmed by 1 base and V by 6 bases; bases with no gene match: 19. This CDR3 has 19 residues. CDR1 is MNHNS, CDR2 SASEGT, per germline. CDR3 nucleotide sequence: TGTGCCAGCAGCCCCAACGCAAGACAGGGAATAGGCGGCACAGATACGCAGTATTTT. Its protein is CASSPNARQGIGGTDTQYF.

Comment on this clonotype: A much larger clone differs by one base, so this may be a read error. This likely comes from a read error, as the CDR3 has no conserved phenylalanine or tryptophan at its end. The chain joins TRBV20-1 to TRBJ2-1; D perhaps matches TRBD1 (6 bases). Trimming cost V 2 bases and J 8 bases, with 13 bases left between them. Germline CDR1 DFQATT, CDR2 SNEGSKA (reference sequence). This CDR3 region has 13 residues. CDR3 amino acids: CSARKQQGHEQFS. CDR3 coding DNA: TGCAGTGCTAGAAAGCAACAGGGCCATGAGCAGTTCTCC.

This chain uses TRBV7-3 with TRBJ2-2; 9 positions agree with TRBD1. The CDR3 is 16 residues long. V lost 5 bases to trimming and J lost 2 bases; unmatched junction nucleotides: 6. Germline V lookup: CDR1 SGHTA, CDR2 FQGTGA. This CDR3 reads CASSTTGGGNTGELFF. DNA for the CDR3: TGTGCCAGCAGCACCACAGGGGGCGGAAACACCGGGGAGCTGTTTTTT.

This clonotype was observed many times. J is TRBJ2-5 and V is TRBV5-6; 8 nucleotides line up with TRBD1. Germline CDR1 and CDR2: SGHDT and YYEEEE. This CDR3 has 14 residues. V lost 4 bases to trimming and J lost 2 bases; unmatched junction nucleotides: 4. CDR3 amino acids: CASSRGTGQETQYF. In DNA form, the CDR3 reads TGTGCCAGCAGCCGCGGGACAGGACAAGAGACCCAGTACTTC.

This clonotype was detected many times. This chain connects TRBV3-1 to TRBJ2-7; TRBD2 is a possible D gene (6 bases). The ends were cut back, 0 bases at V and 2 bases at J, with 8 bases in the middle. This CDR3 has 14 amino acids. CDR1 and CDR2 (germline): LGHDT, YNNKEL (reference sequence). The CDR3 nucleotides are TGTGCCAGCAGCCAAGACCCGGGAGCCTACGAGCAGTACTTC. As protein: CASSQDPGAYEQYF.

This clonotype was observed a few times. This sequence joins TRBV5-1 and TRBJ2-7; tentative D call: TRBD2 (6 bases). The V end was cut by 1 base, the J end by 3 bases, with 14 bases between. Germline CDR1 reads SGHRS; CDR2 reads YFSETQ. The CDR3 contains 15 residues. DNA of the CDR3: TGCGCCAGCAGCTTGTCCGGGGGAGCAGTCTACGAGCAGTACTTC. Translated, it gives CASSLSGGAVYEQYF.

The table lists this clonotype with a few counts. The chain combines TRBV5-1 with TRBJ2-3, with D possibly TRBD2 on 7 matching bases. Germline V gives CDR1 SGHRS, CDR2 YFSETQ. The CDR3 spans 15 residues. V shed 4 bases and J shed 9 bases, with 21 bases lying between them. The CDR3 nucleotides are TGCGCCAGCAGCCTACAGACTCACAGGGAGGGCACGCAGTATTTT. Translating it yields CASSLQTHREGTQYF.

This clonotype was seen many times. The chain combines TRBV20-1 with TRBJ1-1; D gene ambiguous. This CDR3 spans 12 amino acids. Germline lookup yields CDR1 DFQATT and CDR2 SNEGSKA (reference sequence). Deletions cut 2 bases from V and 1 base from J, with 5 bases between. The CDR3 reads CSARKSNTEAFF. The DNA of the CDR3 is TGCAGTGCTAGAAAATCGAACACTGAAGCTTTCTTT.

This clonotype turned up a few times. This chain connects TRBV3-1 to TRBJ2-2; possible D gene TRBD2, 6 bases. The CDR3 sequence is 14 residues long. Germline-derived CDR1 and CDR2 are LGHDT and YNNKEL (reference sequence). V lost 0 bases to trimming and J lost 5 bases, with 7 bases between them. The CDR3 is CASSQDGGTGELFF. The CDR3, as DNA: TGTGCCAGCAGCCAAGATGGGGGGACCGGGGAGCTGTTTTTT.

This clonotype was recorded at least ten times. The chain combines TRBV3-1 with TRBJ2-1; D unclear. V lost 0 bases, J lost 9 bases, and 6 bases lay in between. This CDR3 has 12 amino acids. Per the germline V gene, CDR1 is LGHDT and CDR2 is YNNKEL (reference sequence). CDR3 sequence reads: CASSQDLFEQFF. The CDR3 bases are TGTGCCAGCAGCCAAGATCTCTTTGAGCAGTTCTTC.

In this sample, this clonotype turned up many times. The chain combines TRBV5-1 with TRBJ2-1; D may be TRBD2 (5 bases). Germline CDR1 and CDR2: SGHRS and YFSETQ. V lost 0 bases to trimming and J lost 5 bases, with 9 bases between them. This CDR3 has 14 residues. CDR3 nucleotide sequence: TGCGCCAGCAGCTTGGGAGGGATCAACAATGAGCAGTTCTTC. Amino acid sequence: CASSLGGINNEQFF.

This chain links TRBV7-2 with TRBJ2-7; D unclear. The CDR3 sequence is 12 residues long. The germline V gene has CDR1 SGHTA and CDR2 FQGNSA. The ends were cut back, 1 base at V and 5 bases at J, with 6 bases in the middle. The CDR3 protein is CASSLDWDEQYF. CDR3 in DNA: TGTGCCAGCAGCTTAGACTGGGACGAGCAGTACTTC.

This clonotype was recorded many times. The CDR3 DNA reads TGTGCCAGCACCCTTCCCGGAACCTACGAGCAGTACTTC. Translating it yields CASTLPGTYEQYF. The chain is built from TRBV28 and TRBJ2-7, with D unclear. Germline V CDR1 and CDR2: MDHEN, SYDVKM. V dropped 7 bases and J dropped 2 bases, with 12 bases sitting between them. This CDR3 has 13 amino acids.